The rows below give T cell receptor beta chains drawn from one sample of a study of CD8+ T cells in alopecia areata. Profiling relied on immunoSEQ multiplex PCR, and the TCRdb table lists in-frame clones only, not all of them. The sample lists some 220,000 clones, around 57% seen once, with 1.6% in the top ten. The sample consisted of CD4+ T cells sorted from blood, taken at week 4, from a patient treated with tofacitinib. Source of these receptors: a human donor with alopecia areata. Both conserved end residues are part of each CDR3. Fields, in order: J gene, V gene, D gene, CDR3 protein, CDR3 DNA. The D gene is left open where the match is weak.

>TRBJ2-1|TRBV5-6|TRBD1
CASSQLLRTGENEQFF
TGTGCCAGCAGCCAACTACTACGGACAGGGGAGAATGAGCAGTTCTTC
>TRBJ2-1|TRBV6-5|TRBD2
CASSYATSGRYNEQFF
TGTGCCAGCAGTTACGCGACTAGCGGGAGATACAATGAGCAGTTCTTC
>TRBJ2-3|TRBV9|TRBD2
CASSVAPAGGSDTQYF
TGTGCCAGCAGCGTAGCCCCGGCGGGGGGATCAGATACGCAGTATTTT
>TRBJ2-7|TRBV29-1|TRBD2
CSVGRGNEQYF
TGCAGCGTTGGGCGGGGGAACGAGCAGTACTTC
>TRBJ1-2|TRBV4-3|.
CASSQDRGEYGYTF
TGCGCCAGCAGCCAAGACCGGGGTGAATATGGCTACACCTTC
>TRBJ2-1|TRBV9|TRBD1
CASSGTGTAYNEQFF
TGTGCCAGCAGCGGCACCGGGACAGCCTACAATGAGCAGTTCTTC
>TRBJ1-2|TRBV29-1|.
CSVSVGQGYTF
TGCAGCGTCTCAGTTGGACAAGGCTACACCTTC
>TRBJ2-1|TRBV7-6|.
CASSSVLATNYNEQFF
TGTGCCAGCAGCTCCGTATTAGCGACGAACTACAATGAGCAGTTCTTC
>TRBJ1-1|TRBV19|.
CASIKGQSGNTEAFF
TGTGCCAGCATCAAAGGACAATCAGGGAACACTGAAGCTTTCTTT
>TRBJ2-5|TRBV5-1|TRBD2
CASSIGLAQETQYF
TGCGCCAGCAGCATCGGACTAGCGCAAGAGACCCAGTACTTC
>TRBJ2-1|TRBV7-2|.
CASSLASLSGEQFF
TGTGCCAGCAGCTTAGCGTCGCTAAGCGGTGAGCAGTTCTTC